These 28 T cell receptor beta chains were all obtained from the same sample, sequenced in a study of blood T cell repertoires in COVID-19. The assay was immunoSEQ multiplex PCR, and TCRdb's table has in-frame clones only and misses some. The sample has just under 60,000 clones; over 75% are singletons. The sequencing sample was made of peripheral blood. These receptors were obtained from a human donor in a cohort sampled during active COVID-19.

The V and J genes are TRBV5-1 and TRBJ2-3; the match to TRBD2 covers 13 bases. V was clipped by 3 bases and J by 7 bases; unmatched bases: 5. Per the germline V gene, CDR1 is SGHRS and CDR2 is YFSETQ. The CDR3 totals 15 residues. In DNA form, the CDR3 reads TGCGCCAGCAGCTGGCGGACTAGCGGGAGTAATACGCAGTATTTT. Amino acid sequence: CASSWRTSGSNTQYF.

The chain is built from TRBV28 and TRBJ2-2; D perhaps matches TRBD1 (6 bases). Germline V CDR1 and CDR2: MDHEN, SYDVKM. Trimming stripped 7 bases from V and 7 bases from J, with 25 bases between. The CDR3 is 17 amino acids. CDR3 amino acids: CASTSHQGRLGGGELFF. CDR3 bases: TGTGCCAGCACCTCACATCAGGGGCGCCTCGGAGGCGGGGAGCTGTTTTTT.

For the CDR3, the DNA is TGTGCCAGCAGTGACTCGGGGCGGGAGGGCCTCGACGAGCAGTACTTC. Its protein is CASSDSGREGLDEQYF. This chain links TRBV6-4 with TRBJ2-7; 9 nucleotides agree with TRBD2. CDR3 length: 16 amino acids. With V trimmed by 0 bases and J by 5 bases, 8 bases remained unmatched. Germline V gene lookup returns CDR1 MRHNA and CDR2 SNTAGT.

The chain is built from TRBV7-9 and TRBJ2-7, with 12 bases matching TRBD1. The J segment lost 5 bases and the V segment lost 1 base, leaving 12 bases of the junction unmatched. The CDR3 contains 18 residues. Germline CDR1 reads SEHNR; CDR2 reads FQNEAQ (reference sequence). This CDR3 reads CASSLGAGRDRGLNEQYF. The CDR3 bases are TGTGCCAGCAGCTTAGGGGCGGGCCGGGACAGGGGGCTAAACGAGCAGTACTTC.

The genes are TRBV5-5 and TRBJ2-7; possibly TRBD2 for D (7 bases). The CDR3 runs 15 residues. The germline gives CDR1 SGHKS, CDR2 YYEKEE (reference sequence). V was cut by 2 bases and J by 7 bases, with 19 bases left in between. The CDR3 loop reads CASSLGYRGALEQYF. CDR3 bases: TGTGCCAGCAGCTTAGGTTACCGGGGGGCGTTGGAGCAGTACTTC.

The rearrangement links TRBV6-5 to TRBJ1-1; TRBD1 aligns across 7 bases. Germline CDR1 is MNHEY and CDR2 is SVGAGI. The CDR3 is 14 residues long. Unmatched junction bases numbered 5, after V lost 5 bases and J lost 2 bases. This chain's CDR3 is CASSRGTVNTEAFF. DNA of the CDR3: TGTGCCAGCAGTCGGGGGACAGTAAACACTGAAGCTTTCTTT.

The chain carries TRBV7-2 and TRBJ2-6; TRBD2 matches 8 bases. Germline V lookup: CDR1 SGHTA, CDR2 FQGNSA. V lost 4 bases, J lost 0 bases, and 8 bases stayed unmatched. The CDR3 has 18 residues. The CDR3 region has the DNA TGTGCCAGCAGCTCCCGGGGACTAGGGAACTCTGGGGCCAACGTCCTGACTTTC. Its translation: CASSSRGLGNSGANVLTF.

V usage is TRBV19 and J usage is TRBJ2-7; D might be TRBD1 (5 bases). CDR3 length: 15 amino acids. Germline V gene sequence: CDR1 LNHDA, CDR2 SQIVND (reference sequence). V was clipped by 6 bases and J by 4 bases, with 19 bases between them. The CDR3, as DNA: TGTGCCAGTAGCATATCCAGGGAAATTCGGTACGAGCAGTACTTC. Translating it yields CASSISREIRYEQYF.

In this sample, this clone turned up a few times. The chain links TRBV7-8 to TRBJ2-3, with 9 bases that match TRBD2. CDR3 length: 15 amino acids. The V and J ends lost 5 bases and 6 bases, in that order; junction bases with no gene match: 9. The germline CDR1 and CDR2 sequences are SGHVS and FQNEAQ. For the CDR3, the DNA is TGTGCCAGCAGCCGAGGGGGTAGCGGGAGTGATACGCAGTATTTT. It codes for CASSRGGSGSDTQYF. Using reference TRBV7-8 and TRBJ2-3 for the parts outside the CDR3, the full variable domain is GAGVSQSPRYKVAKRGQDVALRCDPISGHVSLFWYQQALGQGPEFLTYFQNEAQLDKSGLPSDRFFAERPEGSVSTLKIQRTQQEDSAVYLCASSRGGSGSDTQYFGPGTRLTVL.

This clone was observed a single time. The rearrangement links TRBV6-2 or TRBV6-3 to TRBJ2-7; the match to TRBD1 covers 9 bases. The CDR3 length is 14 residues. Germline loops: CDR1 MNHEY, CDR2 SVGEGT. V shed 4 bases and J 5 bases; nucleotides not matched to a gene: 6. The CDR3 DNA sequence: TGTGCCAGCAGTTTGAACAGGGGGCTTGACGAGCAGTACTTC. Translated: CASSLNRGLDEQYF.

The CDR3 sequence: CASSWDRNYEQYF. CDR3 nucleotide sequence: TGTGCCAGTAGTTGGGACAGAAACTACGAGCAGTACTTC. The rearrangement uses TRBV19 and TRBJ2-7, with TRBD1 matching 7 bases. The CDR3 sequence is 13 residues long. CDR1 LNHDA and CDR2 SQIVND come from the germline V gene (reference sequence). V lost 5 bases to trimming and J lost 3 bases; unmatched junction nucleotides: 4. Together with reference TRBV19 and TRBJ2-7, the CDR3 gives the full variable domain: DGGITQSPKYLFRKEGQNVTLSCEQNLNHDAMYWYRQDPGQGLRLIYYSQIVNDFQKGDIAEGYSVSREKKESFPLTVTSAQKNPTAFYLCASSWDRNYEQYFGPGTRLTVT.

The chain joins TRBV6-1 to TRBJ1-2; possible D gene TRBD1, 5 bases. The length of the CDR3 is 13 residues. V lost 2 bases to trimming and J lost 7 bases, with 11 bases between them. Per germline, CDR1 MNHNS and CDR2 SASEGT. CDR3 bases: TGTGCCAGCAGTGAATCAGGGATGGGTGGCTACACCTTC. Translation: CASSESGMGGYTF.

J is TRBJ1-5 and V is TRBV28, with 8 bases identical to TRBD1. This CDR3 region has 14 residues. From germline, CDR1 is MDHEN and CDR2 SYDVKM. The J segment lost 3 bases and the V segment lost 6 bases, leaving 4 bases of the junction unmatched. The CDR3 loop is CASRGQVPNQPQHF. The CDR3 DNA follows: TGTGCCAGCAGGGGACAGGTCCCCAATCAGCCCCAGCATTTT.

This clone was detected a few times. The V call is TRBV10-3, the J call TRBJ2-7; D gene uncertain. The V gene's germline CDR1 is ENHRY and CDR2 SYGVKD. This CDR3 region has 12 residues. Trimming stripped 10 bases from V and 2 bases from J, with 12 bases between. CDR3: CATALTTYEQYF. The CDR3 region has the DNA TGTGCCACCGCCCTTACTACCTACGAGCAGTACTTC.

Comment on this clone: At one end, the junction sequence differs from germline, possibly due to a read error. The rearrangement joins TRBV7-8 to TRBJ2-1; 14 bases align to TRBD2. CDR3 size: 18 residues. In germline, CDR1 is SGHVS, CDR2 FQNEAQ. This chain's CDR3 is CASSLAGLAGGKGNEQFF. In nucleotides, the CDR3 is TGTGCCAGCAGCCTAGCCGGACTAGCGGGAGGTAAGGGCAATGAGCAGTTCTTC.

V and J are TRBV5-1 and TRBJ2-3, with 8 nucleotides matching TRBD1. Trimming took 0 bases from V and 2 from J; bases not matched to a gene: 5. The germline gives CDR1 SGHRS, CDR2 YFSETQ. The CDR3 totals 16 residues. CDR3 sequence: CASSLGTGIATDTQYF. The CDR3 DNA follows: TGCGCCAGCAGCTTGGGGACAGGGATCGCCACAGATACGCAGTATTTT.

Here the CDR3 DNA reads TGTGCCAGCAGCCTCGACGGGGGATCCTACAATGAGCAGTTCTTC. It codes for CASSLDGGSYNEQFF. V gene TRBV3-1 (or the pseudogene TRBV3-2) combines with J gene TRBJ2-1; D is possibly TRBD2 (6 bases). CDR1 and CDR2 (germline): LGHDT, YNNKEL (reference sequence). The CDR3 sequence is 15 residues long. V lost 4 bases and J 1 base, leaving 11 bases between the germline ends.

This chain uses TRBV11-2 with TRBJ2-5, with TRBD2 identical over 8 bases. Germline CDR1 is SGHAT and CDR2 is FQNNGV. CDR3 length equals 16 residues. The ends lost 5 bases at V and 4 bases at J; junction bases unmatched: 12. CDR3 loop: CASSRGGGRGGETQYF. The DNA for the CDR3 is TGTGCCAGCAGCCGGGGGGGCGGGAGAGGAGGAGAGACCCAGTACTTC.

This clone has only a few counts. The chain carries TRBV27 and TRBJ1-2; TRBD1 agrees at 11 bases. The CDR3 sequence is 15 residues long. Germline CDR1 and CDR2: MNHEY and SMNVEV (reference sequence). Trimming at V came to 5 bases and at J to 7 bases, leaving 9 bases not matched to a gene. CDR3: CASSPRTGGGFGYTF. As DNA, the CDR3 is TGTGCCAGCAGTCCAAGGACAGGGGGCGGATTTGGCTACACCTTC.

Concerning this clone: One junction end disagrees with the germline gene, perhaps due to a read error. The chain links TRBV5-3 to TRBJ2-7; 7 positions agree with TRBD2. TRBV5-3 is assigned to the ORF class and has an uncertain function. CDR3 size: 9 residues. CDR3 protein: CARSGGRDF. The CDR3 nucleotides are TGTGCCAGAAGCGGGGGGAGGGACTTC.

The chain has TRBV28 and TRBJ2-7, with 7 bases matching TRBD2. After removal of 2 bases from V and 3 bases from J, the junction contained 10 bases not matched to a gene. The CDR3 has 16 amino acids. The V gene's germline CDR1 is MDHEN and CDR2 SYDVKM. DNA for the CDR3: TGTGCCAGCAGTTTAGTGGGGGGGGACTCCCTCTACGAGCAGTACTTC. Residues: CASSLVGGDSLYEQYF.

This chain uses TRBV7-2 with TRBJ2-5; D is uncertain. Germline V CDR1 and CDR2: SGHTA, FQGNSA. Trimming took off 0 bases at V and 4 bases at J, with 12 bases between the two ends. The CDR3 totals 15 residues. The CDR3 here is CASSLARPLGETQYF. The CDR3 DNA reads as TGTGCCAGCAGCTTAGCGCGTCCTCTCGGAGAGACCCAGTACTTC.

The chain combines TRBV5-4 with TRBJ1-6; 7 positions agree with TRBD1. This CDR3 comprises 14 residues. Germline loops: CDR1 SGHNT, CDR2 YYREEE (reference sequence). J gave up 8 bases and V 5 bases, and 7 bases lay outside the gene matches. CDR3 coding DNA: TGTGCCAGCAGTCCCGACAGGGCTTATTCACCCCTCCACTTT. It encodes CASSPDRAYSPLHF.

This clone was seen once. DNA of the CDR3: TGTGCCAGCAGCTTAGACAGGGGTGATAATTCACCCCTCCACTTT. Its translation is CASSLDRGDNSPLHF. V is TRBV7-9 and J is TRBJ1-6, with 7 bases identical to TRBD1. This CDR3 contains 15 residues. V trimming: 1 base; J trimming: 5 bases; junction bases outside the gene matches: 2. Germline CDR1 SEHNR, CDR2 FQNEAQ (reference sequence).

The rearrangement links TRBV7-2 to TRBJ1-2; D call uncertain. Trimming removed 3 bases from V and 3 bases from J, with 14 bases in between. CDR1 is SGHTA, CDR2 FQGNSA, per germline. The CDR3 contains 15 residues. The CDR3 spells CASSFKRGNDYGYTF. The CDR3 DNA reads TGTGCCAGCAGCTTTAAGCGGGGAAACGACTATGGCTACACCTTC.

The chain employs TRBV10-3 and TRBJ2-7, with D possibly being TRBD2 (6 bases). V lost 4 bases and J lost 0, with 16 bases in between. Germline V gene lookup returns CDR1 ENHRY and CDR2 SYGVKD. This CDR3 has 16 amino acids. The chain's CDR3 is CAISVGLGLSSYEQYF. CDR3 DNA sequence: TGTGCCATCAGTGTCGGTCTGGGACTGAGCTCCTACGAGCAGTACTTC.

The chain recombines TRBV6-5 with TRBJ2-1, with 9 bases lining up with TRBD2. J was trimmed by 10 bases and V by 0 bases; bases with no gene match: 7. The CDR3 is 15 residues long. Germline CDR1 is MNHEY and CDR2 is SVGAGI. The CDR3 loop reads CASSYSGGRAGEQFF. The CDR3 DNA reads TGTGCCAGCAGTTACTCTGGCGGGAGGGCCGGAGAGCAGTTCTTC.

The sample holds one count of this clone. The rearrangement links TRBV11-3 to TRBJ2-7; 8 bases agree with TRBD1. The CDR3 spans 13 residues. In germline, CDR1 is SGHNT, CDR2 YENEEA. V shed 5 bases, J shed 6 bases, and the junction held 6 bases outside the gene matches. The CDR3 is CASSPGQGREQYF. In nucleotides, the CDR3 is TGTGCCAGCAGCCCAGGACAGGGCCGCGAGCAGTACTTC.